The 25 T cell receptor beta chains listed next were all sequenced from one sample in a study of T cell responses to AZD1222 COVID-19 vaccine (dated by TCRdb to about 2021). What the time point label conveys for this sample: about 28 days (+/-7) after the second vaccine dose. The library was generated by the immunoSEQ multiplex PCR assay. In its TCRdb copy, this immuneACCESS table keeps in-frame sequences only and misses some clones. Where compared with another copy, unresolved V genes explain less than half of these, and the others have no known cause. This sample has some 170,000 clones in its table, and about 90% of those were observed once. The top ten hold roughly 0.98% of the sample. The source was peripheral blood, collected 28 days after the second AZD1222 dose. These receptors all come from an adult who received the AZD1222 COVID-19 vaccine.

CDR3 sequence: CATSRVEHGEKLFF. CDR3 nucleotides: TGTGCCACCAGCAGAGTGGAACATGGAGAAAAACTGTTTTTT. V and J are TRBV15 and TRBJ1-4; D is undetermined. With 1 base removed from V and 8 bases from J, the gap between germline ends came to 11 bases. This CDR3 has 14 residues. Germline V gene lookup returns CDR1 LNHNV and CDR2 YYDKDF (reference sequence).

The rearrangement joins TRBV7-2 to TRBJ1-4; no clear D gene. This CDR3 is built from 15 residues. The germline V and J ends were trimmed by 2 bases and 0 bases, with 7 bases remaining between them. Germline lookup yields CDR1 SGHTA and CDR2 FQGNSA. This chain's CDR3 is CASSLKDPTNEKLFF. CDR3 nucleotides: TGTGCCAGCAGCTTAAAGGATCCAACTAATGAAAAACTGTTTTTT.

This chain joins TRBV5-6 and TRBJ1-3; D remains unclear. The germline V and J ends were trimmed by 4 bases and 5 bases, with 13 bases remaining between them. The CDR3 has 14 residues. Looked up from germline, CDR1 is SGHDT and CDR2 is YYEEEE. The CDR3 sequence: CASSAPVKRNTIYF. CDR3 sequence (DNA): TGTGCCAGCAGCGCCCCAGTAAAGAGAAACACCATATATTTT. The whole variable domain, filled in from reference TRBV5-6 and TRBJ1-3, reads DAGVTQSPTHLIKTRGQQVTLRCSPKSGHDTVSWYQQALGQGPQFIFQYYEEEERQRGNFPDRFSGHQFPNYSSELNVNALLLGDSALYLCASSAPVKRNTIYFGEGSWLTVV.

The chain uses TRBV18 and TRBJ1-5; no clear D gene. Per germline, CDR1 KGHSH and CDR2 LQKENI. This CDR3 has 14 residues. The germline V and J ends were trimmed by 3 bases and 3 bases, with 9 bases remaining between them. CDR3 DNA sequence: TGTGCCAGCTCACCGCGGCAGGACAATCAGCCCCAGCATTTT. This translates into CASSPRQDNQPQHF.

The chain recombines TRBV27 with TRBJ1-2; D ambiguous. The germline gives CDR1 MNHEY, CDR2 SMNVEV (reference sequence). Trimming cost V 1 base and J 4 bases, with 7 bases left between them. This CDR3 has 13 residues. This chain's CDR3 is CASSLWAGYGYTF. DNA of the CDR3: TGTGCCAGCAGTTTATGGGCGGGCTATGGCTACACCTTC.

The chain combines TRBV4-1 with TRBJ1-5; TRBD1 agrees at 9 bases. CDR3 length equals 17 residues. J was trimmed by 0 bases and V by 2 bases; bases with no gene match: 5. Germline V gene sequence: CDR1 MGHRA, CDR2 YSYEKL. The CDR3 coding sequence is TGCGCCAGCAGCCAAACGGGACAGGGTTATAGCAATCAGCCCCAGCATTTT. Its protein product is CASSQTGQGYSNQPQHF.

The CDR3: CASSLTLSPANEQFF. The DNA for the CDR3 is TGTGCCAGCAGCTTAACGTTGTCACCGGCCAATGAGCAGTTCTTC. This chain connects TRBV7-3 to TRBJ2-1; no clear D. There are 15 residues in the CDR3. V shed 0 bases and J shed 6 bases, with 12 bases lying between them. Germline-derived CDR1 and CDR2 are SGHTA and FQGTGA.

V and J are TRBV11-2 and TRBJ1-1, with 7 bases aligning to TRBD1. Germline CDR1 and CDR2: SGHAT and FQNNGV. V shed 5 bases, J shed 3 bases, and the junction held 6 bases outside the gene matches. This CDR3 has 14 amino acids. The CDR3 sequence: CASSPGTAYTEAFF. The CDR3 nucleotides read TGTGCCAGCAGCCCCGGGACAGCGTACACTGAAGCTTTCTTT.

This chain joins TRBV6-2 or TRBV6-3 and TRBJ2-1; D remains ambiguous. V lost 6 bases, J lost 10 bases, and 10 bases lay in between. CDR1 and CDR2 (germline): MNHEY, SVGEGT. The CDR3 has 11 amino acids. Here the CDR3 DNA reads TGTGCCAGCAGCTATAGGTGGGAGCAGTTCTTC. It translates to CASSYRWEQFF.

J is TRBJ1-2 and V is TRBV9; the match to TRBD1 covers 7 bases. The germline V gene encodes CDR1 SGDLS and CDR2 YYNGEE. This CDR3 is built from 14 residues. V lost 3 bases and J lost 4; bases outside the gene matches: 6. CDR3 DNA: TGTGCCAGCAGCGCCCGACAGGGTGGCTATGGCTACACCTTC. Translated: CASSARQGGYGYTF.

The chain is built from TRBV11-3 and TRBJ2-1; 7 nucleotides align to TRBD1. Unmatched junction bases numbered 12, after V lost 4 bases and J lost 9 bases. Germline CDR1 reads SGHNT; CDR2 reads YENEEA. The CDR3 consists of 15 residues. The DNA of the CDR3 is TGTGCCAGCAGCTCAAACAGGGGAAGTTTTGGTGAGCAGTTCTTC. Protein sequence: CASSSNRGSFGEQFF.

V usage is TRBV4-1 and J usage is TRBJ1-1; no clear D. V was shortened by 2 bases and J by 4 bases, with 17 bases between the two germline ends. Germline V gene sequence: CDR1 MGHRA, CDR2 YSYEKL. This CDR3 region has 16 residues. Here the CDR3 reads CASSQPRARLGTEAFF. In nucleotides, the CDR3 is TGCGCCAGCAGCCAACCAAGGGCTCGGTTGGGCACTGAAGCTTTCTTT.

The chain recombines TRBV7-9 with TRBJ1-2; D may be TRBD1 (5 bases). V dropped 4 bases and J dropped 4 bases, with 13 bases sitting between them. The CDR3 covers 14 residues. Per germline, CDR1 SEHNR and CDR2 FQNEAQ (reference sequence). CDR3 region: CASSSGVFGYGYTF. The CDR3 nucleotides are TGTGCCAGCAGCTCGGGGGTATTCGGCTATGGCTACACCTTC.

V gene TRBV2 combines with J gene TRBJ1-5; D is unclear. CDR3 length equals 13 residues. V dropped 3 bases and J dropped 2 bases, with 5 bases sitting between them. Germline CDR1 SNHLY, CDR2 FYNNEI. The CDR3 coding sequence is TGTGCCAGCAGTGACGGTGGCAATCAGCCCCAGCATTTT. It is translated as CASSDGGNQPQHF.

V usage is TRBV11-2 and J usage is TRBJ1-6; tentatively, D is TRBD1 (6 bases). Germline V gives CDR1 SGHAT, CDR2 FQNNGV. The germline V and J ends were trimmed by 2 bases and 9 bases, with 17 bases remaining between them. This CDR3 has 16 amino acids. The CDR3 reads CASSLTSGGGRSPLHF. The CDR3 DNA reads as TGTGCCAGCAGCTTAACGAGCGGGGGGGGCCGTTCACCCCTCCACTTT.

This clone was counted once. The chain links TRBV7-8 to TRBJ1-6, with D unresolved. V was shortened by 1 base and J by 8 bases, with 9 bases between the two germline ends. The CDR3 has 14 residues. The germline V gene encodes CDR1 SGHVS and CDR2 FQNEAQ. This CDR3 is CASSLVSGDSPLHF. DNA for the CDR3: TGTGCCAGCAGCTTAGTGTCCGGAGATTCACCCCTCCACTTT.

The chain is built from TRBV30 and TRBJ1-2; 8 bases match TRBD1. The V segment lost 3 bases and the J segment 0 bases; nucleotides outside the gene matches: 15. CDR3 length equals 18 residues. Germline CDR1 and CDR2: GTSNPN and SVGIG (reference sequence). CDR3 coding DNA: TGTGCCTGGAGCATGGGGAACAGGGGGTCCTTAGCTAACTATGGCTACACCTTC. Residues: CAWSMGNRGSLANYGYTF.

The CDR3 reads CASSPQGGEQYF. The CDR3 bases are TGCGCCAGCAGCCCGCAAGGGGGAGAGCAGTACTTC. V and J are TRBV5-1 and TRBJ2-7; possibly TRBD1 for D (6 bases). The germline V gene has CDR1 SGHRS and CDR2 YFSETQ. V was pared by 4 bases and J by 7 bases, with 12 bases between. The CDR3 covers 12 residues.

The chain recombines TRBV5-6 with TRBJ2-1, with TRBD2 matching 7 bases. The CDR3 spans 16 residues. With V trimmed by 4 bases and J by 0 bases, 7 bases remained unmatched. CDR1 and CDR2 from the germline V gene are SGHDT and YYEEEE. CDR3 residues: CASSPAGGSSYNEQFF. For the CDR3, the DNA is TGTGCCAGCAGCCCCGCCGGGGGGAGCTCCTACAATGAGCAGTTCTTC. Drawing the rest from reference TRBV5-6 and TRBJ2-1, the complete variable domain is DAGVTQSPTHLIKTRGQQVTLRCSPKSGHDTVSWYQQALGQGPQFIFQYYEEEERQRGNFPDRFSGHQFPNYSSELNVNALLLGDSALYLCASSPAGGSSYNEQFFGPGTRLTVL.

The V call is TRBV7-2, the J call TRBJ1-2, with D possibly being TRBD1 (6 bases). Germline CDR1 and CDR2: SGHTA and FQGNSA. The CDR3 is 14 amino acids. V dropped 2 bases and J dropped 4 bases, with 11 bases sitting between them. As DNA, the CDR3 is TGTGCCAGCAGCTTATCGCCCAGGGGCTATGGCTACACCTTC. It codes for CASSLSPRGYGYTF.

The chain recombines TRBV2 with TRBJ2-6; D gene unclear. V lost 8 bases and J lost 0, with 17 bases in between. The germline V gene encodes CDR1 SNHLY and CDR2 FYNNEI. The CDR3 consists of 17 residues. CDR3 DNA: TGTGCCAGCTCTATCGACGGAAGACTCTCTGGGGCCAACGTCCTGACTTTC. It is translated as CASSIDGRLSGANVLTF.

This clone was seen more than once but under ten times. The same CDR3 is also encoded by other DNA sequences in this sample. The chain couples TRBV5-1 to TRBJ1-1; TRBD1 agrees at 7 bases. J lost 0 bases, V lost 0 bases, and 2 bases had no gene match. Germline V lookup: CDR1 SGHRS, CDR2 YFSETQ. The CDR3 has 15 residues. The DNA of the CDR3 is TGCGCCAGCAGCTTGGGCACAGGGGTGAACACTGAAGCTTTCTTT. This sequence encodes CASSLGTGVNTEAFF.

The chain recombines TRBV13 with TRBJ2-7; D may match TRBD1 or TRBD2 (6 bases each). The germline CDR1 and CDR2 sequences are PRHDT and FYEKMQ (reference sequence). The V gene lost 8 bases and the J gene lost 5 bases, with 16 bases spanning the gap. The CDR3 contains 13 residues. The chain's CDR3 is CASLKGGNNEQYF. DNA for the CDR3: TGTGCCAGCCTAAAAGGGGGGAACAACGAGCAGTACTTC.

The chain carries TRBV9 and TRBJ1-1; D gene unclear. CDR1 and CDR2 from the germline V gene are SGDLS and YYNGEE. The CDR3 contains 8 residues. CDR3 amino acids: CATTEAFF. In DNA, the CDR3 is TGTGCTACCACTGAAGCTTTCTTT.

This clone has a single count. The V gene is TRBV9, the J gene TRBJ2-7; a weak D match, TRBD2 (8 bases). Germline V gives CDR1 SGDLS, CDR2 YYNGEE. The CDR3 contains 16 residues. The V gene lost 4 bases and the J gene lost 3 bases, with 20 bases spanning the gap. Here the CDR3 DNA reads TGTGCCAGCAGCCCCCTTGGCGGGGGGACAGTCTACGAGCAGTACTTC. As protein: CASSPLGGGTVYEQYF.